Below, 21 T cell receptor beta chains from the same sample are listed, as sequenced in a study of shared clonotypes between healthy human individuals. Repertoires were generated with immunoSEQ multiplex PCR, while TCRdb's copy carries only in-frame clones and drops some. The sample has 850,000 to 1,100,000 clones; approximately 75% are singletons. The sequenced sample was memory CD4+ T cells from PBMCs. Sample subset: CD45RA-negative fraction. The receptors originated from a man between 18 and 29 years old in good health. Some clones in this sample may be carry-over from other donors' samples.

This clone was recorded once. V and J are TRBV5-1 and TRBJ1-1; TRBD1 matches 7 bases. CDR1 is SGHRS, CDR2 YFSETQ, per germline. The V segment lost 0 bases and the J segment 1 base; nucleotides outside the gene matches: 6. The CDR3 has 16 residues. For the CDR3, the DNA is TGCGCCAGCAGCTTGGGGGCCGGGACAGCGAACACTGAAGCTTTCTTT. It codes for CASSLGAGTANTEAFF.

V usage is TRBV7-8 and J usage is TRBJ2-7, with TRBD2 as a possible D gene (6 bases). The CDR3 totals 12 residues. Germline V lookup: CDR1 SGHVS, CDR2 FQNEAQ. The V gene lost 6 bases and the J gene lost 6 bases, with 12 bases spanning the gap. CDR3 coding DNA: TGTGCCAGCAGATTACTAGCTTCCGAGCAGTACTTC. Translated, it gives CASRLLASEQYF.

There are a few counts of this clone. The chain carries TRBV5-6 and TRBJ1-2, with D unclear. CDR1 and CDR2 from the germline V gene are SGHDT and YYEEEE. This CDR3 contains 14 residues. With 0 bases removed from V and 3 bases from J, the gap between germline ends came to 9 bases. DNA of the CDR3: TGTGCCAGCAGCTTGGGATACGGAGACTATGGCTACACCTTC. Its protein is CASSLGYGDYGYTF.

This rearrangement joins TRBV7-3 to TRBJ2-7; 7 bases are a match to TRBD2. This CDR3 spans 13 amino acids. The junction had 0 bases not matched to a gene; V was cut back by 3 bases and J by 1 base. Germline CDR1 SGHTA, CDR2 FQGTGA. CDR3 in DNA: TGTGCCAGCAGCTTCGGGGGGTCCTACGAGCAGTACTTC. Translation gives CASSFGGSYEQYF.

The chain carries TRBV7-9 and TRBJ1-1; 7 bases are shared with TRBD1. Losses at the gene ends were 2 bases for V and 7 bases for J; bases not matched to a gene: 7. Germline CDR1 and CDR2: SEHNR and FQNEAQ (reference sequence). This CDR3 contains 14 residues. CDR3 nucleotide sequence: TGTGCCAGCAGCTTATCGCAGGGGGGTTATGAAGCTTTCTTT. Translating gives CASSLSQGGYEAFF.

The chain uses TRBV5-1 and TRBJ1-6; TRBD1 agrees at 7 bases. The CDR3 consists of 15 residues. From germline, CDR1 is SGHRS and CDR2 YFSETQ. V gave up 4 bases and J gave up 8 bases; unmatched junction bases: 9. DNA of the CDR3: TGCGCCAGCAGCCCTTTGAGACAGGGTGATTCACCCCTCCACTTT. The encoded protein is CASSPLRQGDSPLHF. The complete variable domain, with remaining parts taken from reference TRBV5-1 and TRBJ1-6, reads KAGVTQTPRYLIKTRGQQVTLSCSPISGHRSVSWYQQTPGQGLQFLFEYFSETQRNKGNFPGRFSGRQFSNSRSEMNVSTLELGDSALYLCASSPLRQGDSPLHFGNGTRLTVT.

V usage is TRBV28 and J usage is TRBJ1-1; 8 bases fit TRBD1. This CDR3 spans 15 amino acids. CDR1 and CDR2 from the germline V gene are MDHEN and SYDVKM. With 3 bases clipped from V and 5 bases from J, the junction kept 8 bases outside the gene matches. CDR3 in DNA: TGTGCCAGCAGTTTCAGGGGGCGGGGTACAACTGAAGCTTTCTTT. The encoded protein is CASSFRGRGTTEAFF.

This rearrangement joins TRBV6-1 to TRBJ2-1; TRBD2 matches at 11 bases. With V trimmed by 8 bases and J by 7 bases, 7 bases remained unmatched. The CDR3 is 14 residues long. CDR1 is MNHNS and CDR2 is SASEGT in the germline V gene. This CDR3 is CASHRLAGLNEQFF. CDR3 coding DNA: TGTGCCAGCCATCGACTAGCGGGACTTAATGAGCAGTTCTTC.

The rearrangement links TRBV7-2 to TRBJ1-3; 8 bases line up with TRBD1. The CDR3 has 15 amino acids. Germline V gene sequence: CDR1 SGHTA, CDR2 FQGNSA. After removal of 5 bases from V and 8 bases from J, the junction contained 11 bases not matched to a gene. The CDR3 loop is CASSPRTGRGDTIYF. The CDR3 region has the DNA TGTGCCAGCAGCCCAAGGACAGGGAGAGGGGACACCATATATTTT. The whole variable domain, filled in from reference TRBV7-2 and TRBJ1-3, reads GAGVSQSPSNKVTEKGKDVELRCDPISGHTALYWYRQSLGQGLEFLIYFQGNSAPDKSGLPSDRFSAERTGGSVSTLTIQRTQQEDSAVYLCASSPRTGRGDTIYFGEGSWLTVV.

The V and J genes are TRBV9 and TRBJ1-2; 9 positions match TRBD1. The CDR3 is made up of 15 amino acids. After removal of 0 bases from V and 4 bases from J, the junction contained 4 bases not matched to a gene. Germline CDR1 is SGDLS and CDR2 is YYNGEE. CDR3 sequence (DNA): TGTGCCAGCAGCGTAGACGGACAGGGGAGCTATGGCTACACCTTC. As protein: CASSVDGQGSYGYTF.

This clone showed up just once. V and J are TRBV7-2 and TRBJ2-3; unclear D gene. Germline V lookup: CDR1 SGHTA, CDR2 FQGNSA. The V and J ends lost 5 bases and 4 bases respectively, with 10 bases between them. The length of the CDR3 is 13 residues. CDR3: CASSHGPPDTQYF. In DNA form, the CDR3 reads TGTGCCAGCAGCCACGGGCCCCCAGATACGCAGTATTTT.

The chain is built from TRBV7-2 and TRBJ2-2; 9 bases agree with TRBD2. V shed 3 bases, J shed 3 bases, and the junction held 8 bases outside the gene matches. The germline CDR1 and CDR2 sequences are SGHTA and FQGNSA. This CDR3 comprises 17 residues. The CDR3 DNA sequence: TGTGCCAGCAGCTTTCTTAGCGGGAGTAGCTACACCGGGGAGCTGTTTTTT. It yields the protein CASSFLSGSSYTGELFF.

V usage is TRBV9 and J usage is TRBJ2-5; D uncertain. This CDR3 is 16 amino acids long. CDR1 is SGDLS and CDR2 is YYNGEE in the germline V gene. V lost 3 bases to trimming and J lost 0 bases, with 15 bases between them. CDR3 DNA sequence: TGTGCCAGCAGCGCCCGAGACGGTTACTACCAAGAGACCCAGTACTTC. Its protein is CASSARDGYYQETQYF.

The CDR3 coding sequence is TGTGCCAGCAGCTTGTATGGGACAGATACGCAGTATTTT. Its protein is CASSLYGTDTQYF. The V gene is TRBV5-6, the J gene TRBJ2-3, with D uncertain. From germline, CDR1 is SGHDT and CDR2 YYEEEE. This CDR3 has 13 residues. V dropped 1 base and J dropped 3 bases, with 6 bases sitting between them.

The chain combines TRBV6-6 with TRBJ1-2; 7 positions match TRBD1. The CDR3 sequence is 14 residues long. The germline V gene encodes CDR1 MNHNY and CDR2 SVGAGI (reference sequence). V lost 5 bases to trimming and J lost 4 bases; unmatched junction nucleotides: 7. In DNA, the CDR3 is TGTGCCAGCAGTACCAGCGGGACAGCCTATGGCTACACCTTC. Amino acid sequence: CASSTSGTAYGYTF.

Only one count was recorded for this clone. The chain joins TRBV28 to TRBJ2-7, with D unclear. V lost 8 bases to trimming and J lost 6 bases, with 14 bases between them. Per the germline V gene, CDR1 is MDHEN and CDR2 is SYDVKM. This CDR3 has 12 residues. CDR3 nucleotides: TGTGCCAGCTCCCCCAGGAAGGCCGAGCAGTACTTC. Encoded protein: CASSPRKAEQYF.

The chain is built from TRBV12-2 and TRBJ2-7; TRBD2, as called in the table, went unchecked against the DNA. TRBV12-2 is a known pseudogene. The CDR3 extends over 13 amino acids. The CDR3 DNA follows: TGTGCAAGTCGCCCCCTCTCGGGTCGGGAGCAGTACTTC. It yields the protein CASRPLSGREQYF.

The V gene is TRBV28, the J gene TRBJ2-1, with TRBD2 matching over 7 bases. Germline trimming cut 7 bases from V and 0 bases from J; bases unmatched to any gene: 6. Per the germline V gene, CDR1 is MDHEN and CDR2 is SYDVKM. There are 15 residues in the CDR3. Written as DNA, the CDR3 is TGTGCCAGCACTGGGGCGGGAGTCTCCTACAATGAGCAGTTCTTC. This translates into CASTGAGVSYNEQFF.

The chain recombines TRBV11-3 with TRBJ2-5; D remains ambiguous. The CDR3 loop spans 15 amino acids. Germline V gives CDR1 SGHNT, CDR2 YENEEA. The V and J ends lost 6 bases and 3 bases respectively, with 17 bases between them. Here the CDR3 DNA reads TGTGCCAGCAGTCCTTTAGACTGGCCGAAAGAGACCCAGTACTTC. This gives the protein CASSPLDWPKETQYF.

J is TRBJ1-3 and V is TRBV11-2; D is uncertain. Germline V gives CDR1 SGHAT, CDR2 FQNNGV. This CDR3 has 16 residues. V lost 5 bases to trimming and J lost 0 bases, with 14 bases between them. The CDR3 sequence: CASSPEIRASGNTIYF. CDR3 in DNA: TGTGCCAGCAGCCCCGAGATCCGGGCCTCTGGAAACACCATATATTTT.

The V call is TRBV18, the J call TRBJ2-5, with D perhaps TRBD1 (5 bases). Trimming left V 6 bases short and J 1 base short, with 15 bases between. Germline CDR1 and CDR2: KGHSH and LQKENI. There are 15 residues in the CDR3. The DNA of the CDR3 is TGTGCCAGCTCCGGAATGGGGCTTTTCCAAGAGACCCAGTACTTC. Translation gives CASSGMGLFQETQYF.